Following are 8 T cell receptor beta chains from one sample sequenced in a study of identifying expanded T cells in peripheral blood. Sequenced by immunoSEQ multiplex PCR; TCRdb stores in-frame clones only, minus some. The repertoire holds about 58,000 clones, with roughly 89% as singletons. Sequencing was carried out using blood. All receptors come from a person aged 18 to 70 in good health.

V and J are TRBV9 and TRBJ2-5; the D gene is possibly TRBD1 (5 bases). The CDR3 loop spans 13 amino acids. The germline V and J ends were trimmed by 3 bases and 6 bases, with 12 bases remaining between them. Germline V gene lookup returns CDR1 SGDLS and CDR2 YYNGEE. The CDR3 bases are TGTGCCAGCAGCGGAGACCCAGGGAAGACCCAGTACTTC. This sequence encodes CASSGDPGKTQYF.

V and J are TRBV5-1 and TRBJ1-1, with unresolved D. Germline values: CDR1 SGHRS, CDR2 YFSETQ. The CDR3 is made up of 15 amino acids. V lost 0 bases, J lost 2 bases, and 11 bases lay in between. CDR3 coding DNA: TGCGCCAGCAGCTTGGGGCGGGGTGGTAACACTGAAGCTTTCTTT. This gives the protein CASSLGRGGNTEAFF.

V is TRBV9 and J is TRBJ1-1, with 7 bases matching TRBD1. Unmatched junction bases numbered 17, after V lost 7 bases and J lost 5 bases. The CDR3 is 16 residues long. The germline V gene encodes CDR1 SGDLS and CDR2 YYNGEE. The CDR3 here is CASRPGLGTAGTEAFF. CDR3 nucleotide sequence: TGTGCCAGCCGGCCGGGCCTAGGGACAGCGGGGACTGAAGCTTTCTTT.

V usage is TRBV6-1 and J usage is TRBJ2-1, with D possibly being TRBD1 (8 bases). The CDR3 contains 15 residues. Trimming pared 9 bases from V and 7 bases from J, leaving 22 bases between. Germline V gene data show CDR1 as MNHNS and CDR2 as SASEGT. CDR3 loop: CASRRTDRGGNEQFF. CDR3 in DNA: TGTGCCAGTCGTAGAACCGACAGGGGAGGGAATGAGCAGTTCTTC.

The genes are TRBV5-6 and TRBJ2-7; D may be TRBD1 (6 bases). CDR3 length: 14 residues. V gave up 1 base and J gave up 3 bases, with 11 bases separating them. Germline V lookup: CDR1 SGHDT, CDR2 YYEEEE. The CDR3: CASSLNQGYYEQYF. In DNA form, the CDR3 reads TGTGCCAGCAGCTTGAACCAGGGGTACTACGAGCAGTACTTC.

The chain links TRBV7-2 to TRBJ2-7; 10 nucleotides match TRBD1. V trimming: 5 bases; J trimming: 6 bases; junction bases outside the gene matches: 7. Germline V gene lookup returns CDR1 SGHTA and CDR2 FQGNSA. The length of the CDR3 is 14 residues. Here the CDR3 reads CASSVDRGYREQYF. In DNA, the CDR3 is TGTGCCAGCAGCGTGGACAGGGGGTATCGCGAGCAGTACTTC.

The chain recombines TRBV7-9 with TRBJ1-1, with D unresolved. This CDR3 is 13 amino acids long. Trimming shortened V by 6 bases and J by 2 bases, and 10 bases separated the two germline ends. Germline CDR1 reads SEHNR; CDR2 reads FQNEAQ (reference sequence). CDR3 nucleotide sequence: TGTGCCAGCAGTCAAGACGGTAACACTGAAGCTTTCTTT. This sequence encodes CASSQDGNTEAFF.

The chain employs TRBV29-1 and TRBJ2-1, with 10 nucleotides matching TRBD2. Looked up from germline, CDR1 is SQVTM and CDR2 is ANQGSEA. Trimming removed 6 bases from V and 4 bases from J; junction bases left unmatched: 6. There are 14 residues in the CDR3. CDR3 nucleotide sequence: TGCAGCGTAGGTAGCGGGAGGACTTACAATGAGCAGTTCTTC. Translation gives CSVGSGRTYNEQFF.